The present entry profiles one T cell receptor (beta chain) with its context. Its antigen is unidentified. The CDR3 sequence is 14 residues long. Germline V gene data show CDR1 as WSHSY and CDR2 as SAAADI. The germline V and J ends were trimmed by 6 bases and 5 bases, with 16 bases remaining between them. 60 Vbeta and 13 Jbeta primers were used in PCR. Sequenced by immunoSEQ multiplex PCR; TCRdb stores in-frame clones only, minus some. This sample has about 110,000 clones, with approximately 81% found just once. This entry is derived from a study of cytomegalovirus exposure and HLA in healthy donors. Likely unrecorded immune exposures existed in these nominally healthy donors. Findings and limits, study-wide: Researchers reported in a later analysis that common viral pathogens appeared linked to several top clusters. A few V segments could not be told apart, such as TRBV6-2 and TRBV6-3, and were left out.

This TCR came from a woman under 40 in good health and CMV-seronegative. The chain recombines TRBV10-2 with TRBJ2-5; perhaps TRBD2 as D (6 bases). Sequenced input: PBMCs. Here the CDR3 reads CASSDLQRGETQYF. The CDR3 DNA reads as TGCGCCAGCAGCGACCTGCAACGGGGGGAGACCCAGTACTTC.